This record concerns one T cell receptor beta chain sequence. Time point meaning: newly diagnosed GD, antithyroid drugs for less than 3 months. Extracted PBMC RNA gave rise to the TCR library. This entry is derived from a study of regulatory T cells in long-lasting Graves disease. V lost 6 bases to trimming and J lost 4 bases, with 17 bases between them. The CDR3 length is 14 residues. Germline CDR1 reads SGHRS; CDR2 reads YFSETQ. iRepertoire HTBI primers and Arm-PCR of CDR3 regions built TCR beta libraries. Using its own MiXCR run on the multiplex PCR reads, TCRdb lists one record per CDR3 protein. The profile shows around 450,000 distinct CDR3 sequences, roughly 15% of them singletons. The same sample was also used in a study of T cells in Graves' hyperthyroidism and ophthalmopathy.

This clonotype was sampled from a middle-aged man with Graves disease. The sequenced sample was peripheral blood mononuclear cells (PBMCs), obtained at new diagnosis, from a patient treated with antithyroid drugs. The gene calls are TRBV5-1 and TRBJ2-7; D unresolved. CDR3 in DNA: TGCGCCAGCACGGGCCCGGACCTCTCGTACGAGCAGTACTTC. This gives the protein CASTGPDLSYEQYF.